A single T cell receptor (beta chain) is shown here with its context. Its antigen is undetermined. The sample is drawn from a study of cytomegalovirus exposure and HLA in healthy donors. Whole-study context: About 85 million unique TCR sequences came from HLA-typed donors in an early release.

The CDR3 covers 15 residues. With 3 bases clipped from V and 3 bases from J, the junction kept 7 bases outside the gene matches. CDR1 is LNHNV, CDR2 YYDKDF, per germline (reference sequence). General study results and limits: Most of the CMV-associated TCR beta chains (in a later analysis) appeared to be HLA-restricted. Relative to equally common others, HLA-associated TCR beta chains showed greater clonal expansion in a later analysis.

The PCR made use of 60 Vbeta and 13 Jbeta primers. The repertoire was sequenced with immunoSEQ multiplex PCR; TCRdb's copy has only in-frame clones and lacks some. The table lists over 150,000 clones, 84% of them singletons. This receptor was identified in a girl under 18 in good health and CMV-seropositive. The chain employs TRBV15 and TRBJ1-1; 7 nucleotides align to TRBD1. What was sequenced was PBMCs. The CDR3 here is CATSRPPQGDTEAFF. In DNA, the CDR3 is TGTGCCACCAGCAGGCCACCCCAGGGGGACACTGAAGCTTTCTTT.